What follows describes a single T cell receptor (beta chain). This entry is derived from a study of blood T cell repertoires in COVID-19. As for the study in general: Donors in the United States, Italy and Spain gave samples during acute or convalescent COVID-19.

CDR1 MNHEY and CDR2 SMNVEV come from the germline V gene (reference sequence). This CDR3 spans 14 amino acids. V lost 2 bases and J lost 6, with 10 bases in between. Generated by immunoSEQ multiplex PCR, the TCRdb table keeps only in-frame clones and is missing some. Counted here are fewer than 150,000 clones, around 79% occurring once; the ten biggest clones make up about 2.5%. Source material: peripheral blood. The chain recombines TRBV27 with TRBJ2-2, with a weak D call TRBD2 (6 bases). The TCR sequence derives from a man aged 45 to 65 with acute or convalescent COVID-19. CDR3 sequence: CASSLRGLAGELFF. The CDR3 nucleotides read TGTGCCAGCAGTTTACGGGGGTTGGCCGGGGAGCTGTTTTTT.